These 24 T cell receptor beta chains originate from one sample sequenced in a study of T cell responses to AZD1222 COVID-19 vaccine. Only in-frame clones appear in the TCRdb table, and some are missing; sequencing was by immunoSEQ multiplex PCR. The sample records roughly 91,000 clones, roughly nine tenths being singletons. The specimen comprised peripheral blood, sampled on day 0 of AZD1222 vaccination. The receptors here all came from an adult in good health.

J is TRBJ2-1 and V is TRBV28; D is ambiguous. Trimming took 1 base from V and 4 from J, leaving 8 bases between them. Germline CDR1 MDHEN, CDR2 SYDVKM. This CDR3 is 14 amino acids long. CDR3 loop: CASSLSPRYNEQFF. The CDR3 DNA reads as TGTGCCAGCAGTTTATCCCCCAGATACAATGAGCAGTTCTTC.

The CDR3: CASSTRLGSSSYNEQFF. Written as DNA, the CDR3 is TGTGCCAGTAGTACCCGGCTTGGGTCTAGCTCCTACAATGAGCAGTTCTTC. This chain links TRBV19 with TRBJ2-1, with D unresolved. Germline V gives CDR1 LNHDA, CDR2 SQIVND (reference sequence). This CDR3 is 17 amino acids long. The V and J ends lost 4 bases and 0 bases respectively, with 16 bases between them. The whole variable domain, remainder taken from reference TRBV19 and TRBJ2-1, is DGGITQSPKYLFRKEGQNVTLSCEQNLNHDAMYWYRQDPGQGLRLIYYSQIVNDFQKGDIAEGYSVSREKKESFPLTVTSAQKNPTAFYLCASSTRLGSSSYNEQFFGPGTRLTVL.

V gene TRBV19 combines with J gene TRBJ1-1; no reliable D call. Per the germline V gene, CDR1 is LNHDA and CDR2 is SQIVND (reference sequence). CDR3 length: 14 amino acids. V lost 1 base and J 0 bases, leaving 6 bases between the germline ends. CDR3 DNA: TGTGCCAGTAGTATAGGGACGGTGAACACTGAAGCTTTCTTT. It codes for CASSIGTVNTEAFF.

The V gene is TRBV2, the J gene TRBJ2-6; 8 nucleotides match TRBD2. Germline-derived CDR1 and CDR2 are SNHLY and FYNNEI. V was clipped by 7 bases and J by 4 bases; unmatched bases: 3. This CDR3 contains 14 residues. This CDR3 reads CASTVAGGANVLTF. The DNA for the CDR3 is TGTGCCAGCACAGTAGCGGGAGGGGCCAACGTCCTGACTTTC.

The chain has TRBV6-5 and TRBJ1-4; 7 positions agree with TRBD1. The V gene's germline CDR1 is MNHEY and CDR2 SVGAGI. V shed 6 bases and J 8 bases; nucleotides not matched to a gene: 6. The length of the CDR3 is 13 residues. CDR3 DNA: TGTGCCAGCAGGAGGGGGCGAGGGGAAAAACTGTTTTTT. Translating gives CASRRGRGEKLFF.

The V gene is TRBV19, the J gene TRBJ2-1; unclear D gene. The germline V gene has CDR1 LNHDA and CDR2 SQIVND (reference sequence). The CDR3 runs to 13 residues. Trimming pared 3 bases from V and 6 bases from J, leaving 9 bases between. The CDR3 region is CASSMVAANEQFF. Written as DNA, the CDR3 is TGTGCCAGTAGTATGGTGGCAGCCAATGAGCAGTTCTTC.

The sample holds one count of this clone. The CDR3 is CASSEGTGDFYGYTF. The CDR3 DNA reads as TGTGCCAGCAGCGAAGGGACAGGAGATTTCTATGGCTACACCTTC. V is TRBV7-2 and J is TRBJ1-2, with 8 bases that match TRBD1. Trimming took 5 bases from V and 4 from J; bases not matched to a gene: 9. Germline CDR1 SGHTA, CDR2 FQGNSA. The CDR3 extends over 15 amino acids.

This clone was seen once. V is TRBV15 and J is TRBJ2-7; 8 nucleotides align to TRBD2. Germline V lookup: CDR1 LNHNV, CDR2 YYDKDF (reference sequence). The CDR3 has 16 amino acids. Losses at the gene ends were 0 bases for V and 3 bases for J; bases not matched to a gene: 7. The CDR3 DNA reads as TGTGCCACCAGCAGAGATTATCTAGCGGGTTACTACGAGCAGTACTTC. Amino acids: CATSRDYLAGYYEQYF.

V gene TRBV2 combines with J gene TRBJ1-5, with 9 bases matching TRBD1. CDR1 is SNHLY and CDR2 is FYNNEI in the germline V gene. The CDR3 sequence is 13 residues long. Unmatched junction bases numbered 3, after V lost 6 bases and J lost 6 bases. The CDR3 is CASRGTGTQPQHF. The CDR3 region has the DNA TGTGCCAGCAGGGGGACAGGGACTCAGCCCCAGCATTTT.

The rearrangement links TRBV28 to TRBJ2-7; TRBD2 is a possible D gene (6 bases). V dropped 5 bases and J dropped 9 bases, with 20 bases sitting between them. This CDR3 is 14 amino acids long. The germline gives CDR1 MDHEN, CDR2 SYDVKM. The CDR3 is CASSAGRTRLVQYF. CDR3 DNA: TGTGCCAGCAGTGCCGGGAGAACACGTCTGGTGCAGTACTTC. Together with reference TRBV28 and TRBJ2-7, the CDR3 gives the full variable domain: DVKVTQSSRYLVKRTGEKVFLECVQDMDHENMFWYRQDPGLGLRLIYFSYDVKMKEKGDIPEGYSVSREKKERFSLILESASTNQTSMYLCASSAGRTRLVQYFGPGTRLTVT.

The chain links TRBV25-1 to TRBJ2-5; D is undetermined. The CDR3 contains 16 residues. CDR1 MGHDK and CDR2 SYGVNS come from the germline V gene. V dropped 3 bases and J dropped 5 bases, with 19 bases sitting between them. The CDR3 loop is CASSDPQYSGEETQYF. For the CDR3, the DNA is TGTGCCAGCAGTGATCCCCAATATTCGGGCGAGGAGACCCAGTACTTC. Complete variable domain (other parts from reference TRBV25-1 and TRBJ2-5): EADIYQTPRYLVIGTGKKITLECSQTMGHDKMYWYQQDPGMELHLIHYSYGVNSTEKGDLSSESTVSRIRTEHFPLTLESARPSHTSQYLCASSDPQYSGEETQYFGPGTRLLVL.

This sequence joins TRBV19 and TRBJ2-2, with D unclear. The germline V gene encodes CDR1 LNHDA and CDR2 SQIVND (reference sequence). V lost 5 bases and J 1 base, leaving 14 bases between the germline ends. The CDR3 consists of 16 residues. This CDR3 reads CASSQGGTRNTGELFF. The CDR3 DNA follows: TGTGCCAGTAGTCAAGGTGGAACCAGGAACACCGGGGAGCTGTTTTTT.

The chain has TRBV4-1 and TRBJ1-2; no clear D. The V gene lost 0 bases and the J gene lost 8 bases, with 10 bases spanning the gap. The CDR3 extends over 13 amino acids. Germline CDR1 MGHRA, CDR2 YSYEKL. The DNA for the CDR3 is TGCGCCAGCAGCCAAGATCCGCAAGGAGGCTACACCTTC. It yields the protein CASSQDPQGGYTF.

J is TRBJ1-5 and V is TRBV10-3; perhaps TRBD1 as D (5 bases). The CDR3 extends over 15 amino acids. Between the trimmed V and J ends, which lost 4 bases and 1 base, there was a span of 11 bases. Per germline, CDR1 ENHRY and CDR2 SYGVKD. The CDR3 reads CAISAGTGSNQPQHF. CDR3 nucleotides: TGTGCCATCAGTGCAGGGACGGGGAGCAATCAGCCCCAGCATTTT.

The chain uses TRBV6-5 and TRBJ2-5; D gene ambiguous. The CDR3 has 12 residues. CDR1 is MNHEY, CDR2 SVGAGI, per germline. The germline V and J ends were trimmed by 4 bases and 4 bases, with 7 bases remaining between them. CDR3 DNA sequence: TGTGCCAGCAGTTCATCGGGAGAGACCCAGTACTTC. Amino acid sequence: CASSSSGETQYF.

This CDR3 is CASTPRAANQPQHF. The CDR3 coding sequence is TGTGCCAGTACCCCCCGGGCAGCCAATCAGCCCCAGCATTTT. This chain joins TRBV19 and TRBJ1-5; D call uncertain. In germline, CDR1 is LNHDA, CDR2 SQIVND (reference sequence). This CDR3 has 14 residues. The V gene lost 7 bases and the J gene lost 3 bases, with 13 bases spanning the gap.

V gene TRBV5-1 combines with J gene TRBJ1-2; 12 bases align to TRBD1. The CDR3 length is 16 residues. The V segment lost 4 bases and the J segment 4 bases; nucleotides outside the gene matches: 8. Germline CDR1 reads SGHRS; CDR2 reads YFSETQ. The DNA for the CDR3 is TGCGCCAGCAGCCCCCTCGGGGACAGGGGGCTCTATGGCTACACCTTC. It yields the protein CASSPLGDRGLYGYTF.

V gene TRBV24-1 combines with J gene TRBJ2-1, with D unclear. This CDR3 has 14 amino acids. The germline V and J ends were trimmed by 3 bases and 7 bases, with 12 bases remaining between them. In germline, CDR1 is KGHDR, CDR2 SFDVKD. CDR3 protein: CATSDVAIGNEQFF. The CDR3 region has the DNA TGTGCCACCAGTGATGTCGCCATTGGAAATGAGCAGTTCTTC.

The rearrangement links TRBV18 to TRBJ1-3; D not certain. V dropped 3 bases and J dropped 0 bases, with 9 bases sitting between them. CDR1 is KGHSH, CDR2 LQKENI, per germline. The CDR3 is made up of 15 amino acids. The CDR3 sequence: CASSPSDGSGNTIYF. In nucleotides, the CDR3 is TGTGCCAGCTCACCCTCGGACGGCTCTGGAAACACCATATATTTT.

As regards this clone: Additional DNA sequences in this sample encode the identical CDR3. CDR3 loop: CASSFPQETQYF. For the CDR3, the DNA is TGTGCCAGCAGCTTCCCCCAAGAGACCCAGTACTTC. The J gene is TRBJ2-5, the V gene TRBV5-4; the D is unclear. Trimming shortened V by 2 bases and J by 1 base, and 3 bases separated the two germline ends. The germline CDR1 and CDR2 sequences are SGHNT and YYREEE (reference sequence). This CDR3 is 12 amino acids long.

This chain joins TRBV3-1 (or the pseudogene TRBV3-2) and TRBJ2-2; D perhaps matches TRBD1 (5 bases). Deletions cut 5 bases from V and 0 bases from J, with 10 bases between. Looked up from germline, CDR1 is LGHDT and CDR2 is YNNKEL (reference sequence). The CDR3 length is 15 residues. CDR3 nucleotide sequence: TGTGCCAGCAGCTCCAGGGCGTCGAACACCGGGGAGCTGTTTTTT. It is translated as CASSSRASNTGELFF.

The chain joins TRBV9 to TRBJ2-1; a weak D match, TRBD2 (5 bases). CDR3 length equals 14 residues. The V gene lost 0 bases and the J gene lost 8 bases, with 12 bases spanning the gap. Per germline, CDR1 SGDLS and CDR2 YYNGEE. The DNA of the CDR3 is TGTGCCAGCAGCGTAGCTTTTAGCGCCGATGAGCAGTTCTTC. Residues: CASSVAFSADEQFF.

This clone occurred once. This rearrangement joins TRBV9 to TRBJ2-2; no clear D gene. V was trimmed by 0 bases and J by 2 bases, leaving 11 bases between them. Germline values: CDR1 SGDLS, CDR2 YYNGEE. The CDR3 contains 16 residues. The CDR3 loop is CASSVATLTNTGELFF. The CDR3 nucleotides are TGTGCCAGCAGCGTAGCTACACTTACAAACACCGGGGAGCTGTTTTTT.

The J gene is TRBJ1-2, the V gene TRBV6-5; no clear D. The V end lost 6 bases, the J end lost 0 bases, and 2 bases lay between the germline ends. There are 11 residues in the CDR3. Germline V gene sequence: CDR1 MNHEY, CDR2 SVGAGI. This CDR3 is CASRSNYGYTF. DNA of the CDR3: TGTGCCAGCAGGTCTAACTATGGCTACACCTTC.